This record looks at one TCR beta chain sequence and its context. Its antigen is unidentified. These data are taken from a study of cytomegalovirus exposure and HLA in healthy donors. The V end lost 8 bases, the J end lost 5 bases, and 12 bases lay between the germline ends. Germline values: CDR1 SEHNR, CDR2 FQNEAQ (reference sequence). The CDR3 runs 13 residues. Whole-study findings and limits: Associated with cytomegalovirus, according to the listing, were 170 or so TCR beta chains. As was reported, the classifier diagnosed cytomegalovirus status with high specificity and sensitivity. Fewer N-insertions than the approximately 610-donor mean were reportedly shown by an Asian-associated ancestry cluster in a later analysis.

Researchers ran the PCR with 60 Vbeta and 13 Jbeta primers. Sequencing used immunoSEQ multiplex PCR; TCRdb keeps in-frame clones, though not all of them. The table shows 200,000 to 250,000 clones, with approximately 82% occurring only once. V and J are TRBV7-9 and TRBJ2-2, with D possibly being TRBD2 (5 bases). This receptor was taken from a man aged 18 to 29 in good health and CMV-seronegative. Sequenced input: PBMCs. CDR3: CASYRSATGELFF. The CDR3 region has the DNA TGTGCCAGCTATCGTAGCGCTACCGGGGAGCTGTTTTTT.